Presented here are 29 T cell receptor beta chains from one specimen sequenced in a study of blood T cell repertoires in COVID-19 (dated by TCRdb to 2020 to 2021). Libraries were constructed by the immunoSEQ multiplex PCR assay. TCRdb re-hosts the immuneACCESS table, in-frame sequences only. Its copies lack some clones; in the studies checked, an unresolved V gene accounts for under half of them, and the cause for the rest is not known. The sample table records hundreds of thousands of clones; about 87% of these occur just once. The top ten hold 2.5% to 3.5% of the sample. Sequencing was performed on peripheral blood. The receptors were sampled from a human donor in a cohort sampled during active COVID-19.

The rearrangement joins TRBV2 to TRBJ1-6; D may be TRBD1 (5 bases). The V gene's germline CDR1 is SNHLY and CDR2 FYNNEI. The CDR3 sequence is 14 residues long. Trimming removed 6 bases at V and 8 bases at J, with 14 bases between. CDR3 nucleotide sequence: TGTGCCAGCAGGGCGGGACTCAGCGATTCACCCCTCCACTTT. Translated: CASRAGLSDSPLHF.

The chain joins TRBV6-5 to TRBJ2-7; tentatively, D is TRBD1 (6 bases). From germline, CDR1 is MNHEY and CDR2 SVGAGI. V lost 0 bases and J 5 bases, leaving 17 bases between the germline ends. The CDR3 spans 16 residues. Here the CDR3 DNA reads TGTGCCAGCAGTTACTCGAGAGTGGGGGCGAAGAACGAGCAGTACTTC. Its translation is CASSYSRVGAKNEQYF.

V is TRBV7-6 and J is TRBJ2-3; D is unclear. Looked up from germline, CDR1 is SGHVS and CDR2 is FNYEAQ. The CDR3 covers 13 residues. Between the trimmed V and J ends, which lost 1 base and 4 bases, there was a span of 6 bases. CDR3 loop: CASSLEQSDTQYF. The CDR3 DNA sequence: TGTGCCAGCAGCTTAGAACAGTCAGATACGCAGTATTTT.

This chain joins TRBV5-6 and TRBJ1-2; 9 nucleotides line up with TRBD1. The CDR3 loop spans 16 amino acids. V shed 1 base and J 8 bases; nucleotides not matched to a gene: 12. CDR1 is SGHDT and CDR2 is YYEEEE in the germline V gene. As DNA, the CDR3 is TGTGCCAGCAGCTTGCGGGAGGGACAGGGAGGACGCGGCTACACCTTC. It translates to CASSLREGQGGRGYTF. Full variable domain (rest looked up from reference TRBV5-6 and TRBJ1-2): DAGVTQSPTHLIKTRGQQVTLRCSPKSGHDTVSWYQQALGQGPQFIFQYYEEEERQRGNFPDRFSGHQFPNYSSELNVNALLLGDSALYLCASSLREGQGGRGYTFGSGTRLTVV.

The chain carries TRBV16 and TRBJ2-6; weak D call: TRBD1 (6 bases). The germline gives CDR1 KGHSY, CDR2 FQNENV. The CDR3 totals 20 residues. V lost 0 bases and J lost 0, with 18 bases in between. The CDR3 coding sequence is TGTGCCAGCAGCCAATCGGCCGGGACAAAACTTCGCTCTGGGGCCAACGTCCTGACTTTC. Translation: CASSQSAGTKLRSGANVLTF.

This clone was seen just once. The rearrangement links TRBV6-5 to TRBJ1-6, with D maybe TRBD1 (6 bases). The CDR3 runs to 15 residues. V was cut by 8 bases and J by 8 bases, with 19 bases left in between. Germline lookup yields CDR1 MNHEY and CDR2 SVGAGI. The CDR3 DNA is TGTGCCAGCGGCCAGTGGCAGGGGCATGATTCACCCCTCCACTTT. Translating it yields CASGQWQGHDSPLHF.

The rearrangement uses TRBV9 and TRBJ1-6, with D tentatively TRBD1 (5 bases). V was trimmed by 0 bases and J by 5 bases, leaving 6 bases between them. Germline CDR1 and CDR2: SGDLS and YYNGEE. The CDR3 covers 14 residues. CDR3 DNA sequence: TGTGCCAGCAGCGTAGGGGGCCATAATTCACCCCTCCACTTT. This sequence encodes CASSVGGHNSPLHF.

The rearrangement joins TRBV7-8 to TRBJ2-1; TRBD2 matches 9 bases. The CDR3 loop spans 14 amino acids. The V and J ends lost 2 bases and 9 bases, in that order; junction bases with no gene match: 5. CDR1 is SGHVS, CDR2 FQNEAQ, per germline. The CDR3 DNA follows: TGTGCCAGCAGCTTACCGGCGGGGGGGGGTGAGCAGTTCTTC. Translating it yields CASSLPAGGGEQFF.

V is TRBV21-1 and J is TRBJ2-3; the DNA was not used to check the table's D call, TRBD2. TRBV21-1 represents a pseudogene. The CDR3 is 18 amino acids. In nucleotides, the CDR3 is TGTGCCAGCAGCAAAGGGGGGGGTCAAGGAAGGTTCACAGATACGCAGTATTTT. Translated, it gives CASSKGGGQGRFTDTQYF.

The gene calls are TRBV30 and TRBJ1-2; D remains unclear. The V end was cut by 3 bases, the J end by 13 bases, with 18 bases between. Germline CDR1 is GTSNPN and CDR2 is SVGIG (reference sequence). This CDR3 has 12 amino acids. In DNA, the CDR3 is TGTGCCTGGAGGTCCCCCGCGGGGTTTGCCACCTTC. Protein product: CAWRSPAGFATF.

The rearrangement links TRBV4-1 to TRBJ2-1; D is perhaps TRBD1 (6 bases). V lost 3 bases and J 4 bases, leaving 13 bases between the germline ends. CDR1 is MGHRA, CDR2 YSYEKL, per germline. The CDR3 contains 15 residues. CDR3 bases: TGCGCCAGCAGCCAGGAAGGGACAATTTACAATGAGCAGTTCTTC. This codes for CASSQEGTIYNEQFF.

The V call is TRBV4-1, the J call TRBJ1-2; D is unresolved. V lost 2 bases to trimming and J lost 7 bases, with 8 bases between them. The CDR3 is 12 residues long. Germline CDR1 reads MGHRA; CDR2 reads YSYEKL. The CDR3 spells CASSQNTGGYTF. The CDR3 DNA is TGCGCCAGCAGCCAAAACACGGGTGGCTACACCTTC.

The chain couples TRBV5-1 to TRBJ1-5; a possible D gene is TRBD1 (6 bases). CDR1 and CDR2 from the germline V gene are SGHRS and YFSETQ. This CDR3 comprises 14 residues. The ends were cut back, 4 bases at V and 7 bases at J, with 15 bases in the middle. The CDR3 is CASSLVGGAQPQHF. The CDR3 nucleotides are TGCGCCAGCAGCCTGGTGGGGGGGGCCCAGCCCCAGCATTTT.

The chain recombines TRBV3-1 (or the pseudogene TRBV3-2) with TRBJ2-7, with 10 bases lining up with TRBD2. V was pared by 6 bases and J by 7 bases, with 18 bases of the junction left unmatched. There are 17 residues in the CDR3. In germline, CDR1 is LGHDT, CDR2 YNNKEL (reference sequence). The CDR3 loop reads CASSPRSSGGPPGEQYF. The DNA of the CDR3 is TGTGCCAGCAGTCCGAGATCTAGCGGGGGCCCCCCGGGTGAGCAGTACTTC.

The chain uses TRBV19 and TRBJ2-6, with TRBD1 identical over 9 bases. The CDR3 is 16 amino acids. Per the germline V gene, CDR1 is LNHDA and CDR2 is SQIVND (reference sequence). The trim removed 6 bases at V and 2 bases at J, leaving 5 bases unmatched. CDR3 region: CASSHDRGTGANVLTF. CDR3 bases: TGTGCCAGTAGCCACGACAGGGGGACTGGGGCCAACGTCCTGACTTTC.

This sequence joins TRBV9 and TRBJ1-6; maybe TRBD1 (6 bases). This CDR3 has 13 amino acids. Looked up from germline, CDR1 is SGDLS and CDR2 is YYNGEE. V was clipped by 3 bases and J by 7 bases, with 8 bases between them. The CDR3 reads CASSATGNSPLHF. In nucleotides, the CDR3 is TGTGCCAGCAGCGCCACAGGGAATTCACCCCTCCACTTT.

The rearrangement links TRBV19 to TRBJ1-3; 10 bases match TRBD1. CDR1 is LNHDA and CDR2 is SQIVND in the germline V gene (reference sequence). V lost 4 bases to trimming and J lost 7 bases; unmatched junction nucleotides: 4. The CDR3 covers 14 residues. The CDR3 is CASSRPDRGNTIYF. For the CDR3, the DNA is TGTGCCAGTAGTAGGCCGGACAGGGGGAACACCATATATTTT. Together with reference TRBV19 and TRBJ1-3, the CDR3 gives the full variable domain: DGGITQSPKYLFRKEGQNVTLSCEQNLNHDAMYWYRQDPGQGLRLIYYSQIVNDFQKGDIAEGYSVSREKKESFPLTVTSAQKNPTAFYLCASSRPDRGNTIYFGEGSWLTVV.

This chain joins TRBV10-3 and TRBJ1-1; possible D gene TRBD1, 6 bases. CDR3 length: 15 amino acids. CDR1 is ENHRY, CDR2 SYGVKD, per germline. V shed 4 bases and J shed 1 base, with 13 bases lying between them. In nucleotides, the CDR3 is TGTGCCATCAGTGGTTTACCGGGACAGAACACTGAAGCTTTCTTT. Translation: CAISGLPGQNTEAFF.

This rearrangement joins TRBV3-1 (or the pseudogene TRBV3-2) to TRBJ2-4, with D uncertain. This CDR3 spans 18 amino acids. Germline loops: CDR1 LGHDT, CDR2 YNNKEL (reference sequence). V was pared by 2 bases and J by 0 bases, with 17 bases between. CDR3 sequence (DNA): TGTGCCAGCAGCCAATTCTCCAACGAACTAAGAGCCAAAAACATTCAGTACTTC. This sequence encodes CASSQFSNELRAKNIQYF.

This chain connects TRBV28 to TRBJ2-7, with 7 bases lining up with TRBD1. Germline CDR1 reads MDHEN; CDR2 reads SYDVKM. J gave up 2 bases and V 3 bases, and 4 bases lay outside the gene matches. This CDR3 region has 14 residues. Written as DNA, the CDR3 is TGTGCCAGCAGTTTCCGAGACAGGGCCTACGAGCAGTACTTC. Translated: CASSFRDRAYEQYF.

The chain couples TRBV5-6 to TRBJ2-5; D perhaps matches TRBD2 (6 bases). Germline V gene lookup returns CDR1 SGHDT and CDR2 YYEEEE. CDR3 size: 11 residues. The V end was cut by 4 bases, the J end by 13 bases, with 14 bases between. CDR3 bases: TGTGCCAGCAGCGCCACCGGGACTTCGTACTTC. Translated, it gives CASSATGTSYF.

The V gene is TRBV19, the J gene TRBJ2-1; 7 bases map to TRBD1. From germline, CDR1 is LNHDA and CDR2 SQIVND (reference sequence). CDR3 size: 15 residues. With V trimmed by 4 bases and J by 6 bases, 9 bases remained unmatched. CDR3 loop: CASSTIRDRLNEQFF. In DNA, the CDR3 is TGTGCCAGTAGTACCATTCGGGACAGACTCAATGAGCAGTTCTTC.

The table lists this clone with a count of one. The chain is built from TRBV5-1 and TRBJ2-3, with D possibly being TRBD2 (5 bases). The V and J ends lost 4 bases and 0 bases respectively, with 9 bases between them. Germline assignment: CDR1 SGHRS and CDR2 YFSETQ. CDR3 length: 14 amino acids. CDR3 protein: CASSGRGSTDTQYF. CDR3 sequence (DNA): TGCGCCAGCAGCGGACGGGGTAGCACAGATACGCAGTATTTT.

This sequence joins TRBV7-8 and TRBJ2-3; perhaps TRBD2 as D (6 bases). V was trimmed by 5 bases and J by 7 bases, leaving 28 bases between them. Looked up from germline, CDR1 is SGHVS and CDR2 is FQNEAQ. This CDR3 comprises 18 residues. In nucleotides, the CDR3 is TGTGCCAGCAGCCTAGTTCGCGGGGAGCAGTTTTTTAAGTATACGCAGTATTTT. Translated: CASSLVRGEQFFKYTQYF.

The chain uses TRBV3-1 (or the pseudogene TRBV3-2) and TRBJ1-1, with 8 nucleotides matching TRBD1. With V trimmed by 1 base and J by 3 bases, 4 bases remained unmatched. From germline, CDR1 is LGHDT and CDR2 YNNKEL (reference sequence). There are 15 residues in the CDR3. DNA for the CDR3: TGTGCCAGCAGCCAAGTAGCGACAGGGGACACTGAAGCTTTCTTT. This codes for CASSQVATGDTEAFF.

The chain joins TRBV2 to TRBJ2-1; 8 nucleotides line up with TRBD2. J lost 5 bases, V lost 4 bases, and 10 bases had no gene match. The CDR3 contains 16 residues. Per germline, CDR1 SNHLY and CDR2 FYNNEI. The CDR3 spells CASSGRSGGINNEQFF. In nucleotides, the CDR3 is TGTGCCAGCAGTGGGCGGAGCGGGGGTATAAACAATGAGCAGTTCTTC.

This chain connects TRBV6-6 to TRBJ1-2, with 8 bases matching TRBD1. With 5 bases clipped from V and 3 bases from J, the junction kept 5 bases outside the gene matches. The CDR3 sequence is 14 residues long. Germline CDR1 MNHNY, CDR2 SVGAGI (reference sequence). CDR3: CASSDRGRDYGYTF. As DNA, the CDR3 is TGTGCCAGCAGTGACAGGGGCCGGGACTATGGCTACACCTTC.

This clone was counted once. V is TRBV6-5 and J is TRBJ2-7; 9 nucleotides line up with TRBD1. This CDR3 comprises 14 residues. The germline gives CDR1 MNHEY, CDR2 SVGAGI. Losses at the gene ends were 6 bases for V and 4 bases for J; bases not matched to a gene: 7. CDR3 sequence reads: CASRKGQGAYEQYF. The CDR3 nucleotides read TGTGCCAGCAGGAAGGGACAGGGAGCGTACGAGCAGTACTTC.

The chain employs TRBV5-1 and TRBJ2-2; tentative D call: TRBD2 (6 bases). This CDR3 region has 16 residues. The germline gives CDR1 SGHRS, CDR2 YFSETQ. V gave up 4 bases and J gave up 8 bases, with 21 bases separating them. CDR3 region: CASSPGAGPSPGELFF. In nucleotides, the CDR3 is TGCGCCAGCAGCCCTGGGGCGGGGCCATCGCCAGGGGAGCTGTTTTTT. The full variable domain, rest sourced from reference TRBV5-1 and TRBJ2-2, is KAGVTQTPRYLIKTRGQQVTLSCSPISGHRSVSWYQQTPGQGLQFLFEYFSETQRNKGNFPGRFSGRQFSNSRSEMNVSTLELGDSALYLCASSPGAGPSPGELFFGEGSRLTVL.